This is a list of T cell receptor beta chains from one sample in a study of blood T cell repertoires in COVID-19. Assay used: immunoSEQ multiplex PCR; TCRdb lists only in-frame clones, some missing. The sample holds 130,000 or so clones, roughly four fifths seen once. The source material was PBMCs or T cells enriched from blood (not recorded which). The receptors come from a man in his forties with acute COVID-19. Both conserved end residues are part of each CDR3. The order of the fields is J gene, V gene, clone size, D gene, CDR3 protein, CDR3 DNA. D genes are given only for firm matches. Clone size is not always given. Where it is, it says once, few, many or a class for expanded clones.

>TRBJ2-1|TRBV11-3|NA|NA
CASSLGGLAAYNEQFF
TGTGCCAGCAGCTTAGGGGGGCTAGCGGCATACAATGAGCAGTTCTTC
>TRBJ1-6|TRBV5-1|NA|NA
CASSSHRENSPLHF
TGCGCCAGCAGTTCCCACAGGGAGAATTCACCCCTCCACTTT
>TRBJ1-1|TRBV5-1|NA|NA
CASSLWTDSEAFF
TGCGCCAGCAGCTTATGGACAGACTCGGAAGCTTTCTTT
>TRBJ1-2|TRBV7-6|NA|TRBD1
CASSRDRGPYGYTF
TGTGCCAGCAGCCGGGACAGGGGCCCCTATGGCTACACCTTC
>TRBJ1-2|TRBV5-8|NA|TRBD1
CASSWGQGATGYTF
TGTGCCAGCAGCTGGGGACAGGGGGCGACGGGCTACACCTTC
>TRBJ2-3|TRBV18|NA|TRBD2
CASSPRLAGAGGTDTQYF
TGTGCCAGCTCACCACGACTAGCGGGAGCGGGAGGCACAGATACGCAGTATTTT
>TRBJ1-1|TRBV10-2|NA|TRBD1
CASSDSGRGLTEAFF
TGCGCCAGCAGTGACTCTGGCAGGGGGCTCACTGAAGCTTTCTTT
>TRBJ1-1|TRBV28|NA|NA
CASSPGQFHTEAFF
TGTGCCAGCAGCCCCGGACAGTTTCACACTGAAGCTTTCTTT
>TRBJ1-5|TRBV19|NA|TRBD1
CASSPNRGNQPQHF
TGTGCCAGTAGTCCTAACAGGGGAAATCAGCCCCAGCATTTT
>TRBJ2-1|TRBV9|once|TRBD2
CASTRGLAEINEQFF
TGTGCCAGCACTAGAGGACTAGCGGAGATTAATGAGCAGTTCTTC
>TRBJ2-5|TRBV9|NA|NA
CASSVAVGKETQYF
TGTGCCAGCAGCGTAGCCGTGGGCAAAGAGACCCAGTACTTC
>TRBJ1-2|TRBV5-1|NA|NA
CASSPSTDYGYTF
TGCGCCAGCAGCCCAAGTACAGACTATGGCTACACCTTC
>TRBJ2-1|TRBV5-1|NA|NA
CASSFDSTSSYNEQFF
TGCGCCAGCAGCTTCGACTCCACTAGCTCCTACAATGAGCAGTTCTTC